The T cell receptor beta chain under discussion was sequenced for a study of blood T cell repertoires in COVID-19. The participants were between roughly 18 and 90 years old and came from 20 to 30 US areas. Per the original methods: Counts of nucleated cells, estimated from reference gene primer amplification, were obtained. Assay: immunoSEQ multiplex PCR; the TCRdb copy retains only in-frame clones and omits some. D and trimming come from the DNA, and the V and J calls and clone size come from that table. This table has under 300,000 clones, approximately 83% appearing once. This sequence was found in a woman in her fifties or sixties who had recovered from COVID-19. Sequencing was performed on PBMCs or T cells enriched from blood (not recorded which).

The DNA for the CDR3 is TGCGCCAGCAGCCCCGGGACAGGGATATACGAGCAGTACTTC. It translates to CASSPGTGIYEQYF. The genes are TRBV5-1 and TRBJ2-7, with TRBD1 identical over 9 bases. The V and J ends lost 4 bases and 4 bases, in that order; junction bases with no gene match: 6. CDR1 is SGHRS, CDR2 YFSETQ, per germline. The CDR3 covers 14 residues.